This T cell receptor (beta chain) was sequenced in a study of tumor and adjacent non-tumor tissue in lung cancer. Study as a whole: Stage I to III disease affected 10 men and about 5 women aged roughly 31 to 80. Findings and limits, study-wide: In normal lung, the top 100 clones were significantly more dominant than in tumor.

On this clonotype itself: Its antigen remains unknown. At one boundary the junction diverges from the germline segment, which might be a read error.

This sample's RNA came from whole unsorted tissue. Between August and November 2014, newly diagnosed, chemotherapy-naive lung cancer patients underwent thoracic surgery in China. Three rounds of nested PCR, following a modified ARM-PCR protocol, produced the TCRbeta library. From the multiplex PCR reads, TCRdb called clonotypes with MiXCR, one entry per CDR3 protein. The sample has 68,000 or so distinct CDR3 sequences, approximately 63% seen once. The CDR3 extends over 18 amino acids. Per germline, CDR1 MNHEY and CDR2 SVGEGT. This receptor was identified in a middle-aged man with non-small cell lung cancer. Sequencing was done on a sample of lung tumor tissue. This chain uses TRBV6-2 or TRBV6-3 with TRBJ1-2; 7 bases fit TRBD1. In nucleotides, the CDR3 is TGTGCCAGCAGTTACTTGTCCAGGACAGGTTTATCTAACTATGGCTACAACTTC. Protein product: CASSYLSRTGLSNYGYNF.